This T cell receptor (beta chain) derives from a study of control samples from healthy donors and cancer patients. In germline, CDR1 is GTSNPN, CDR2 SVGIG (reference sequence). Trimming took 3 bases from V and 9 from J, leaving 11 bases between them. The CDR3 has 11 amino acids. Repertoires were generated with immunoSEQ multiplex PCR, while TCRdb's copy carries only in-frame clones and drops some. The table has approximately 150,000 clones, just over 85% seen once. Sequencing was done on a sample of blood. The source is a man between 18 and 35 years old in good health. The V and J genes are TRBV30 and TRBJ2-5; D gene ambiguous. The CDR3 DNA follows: TGTGCCTGGAGCGAGTGGGTGGCCCAGTACTTC. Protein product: CAWSEWVAQYF.